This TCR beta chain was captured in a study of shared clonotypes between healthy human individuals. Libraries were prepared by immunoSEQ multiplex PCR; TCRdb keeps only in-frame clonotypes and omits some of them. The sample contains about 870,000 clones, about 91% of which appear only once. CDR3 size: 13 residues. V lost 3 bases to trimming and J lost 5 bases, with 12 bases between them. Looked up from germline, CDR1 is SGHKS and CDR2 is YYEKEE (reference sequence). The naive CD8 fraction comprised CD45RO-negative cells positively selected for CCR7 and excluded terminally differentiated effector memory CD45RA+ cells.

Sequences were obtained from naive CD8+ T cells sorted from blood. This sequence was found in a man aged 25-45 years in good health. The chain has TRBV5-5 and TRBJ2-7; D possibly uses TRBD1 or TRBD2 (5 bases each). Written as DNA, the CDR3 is TGTGCCAGCAGCTCGGATAGGGGAGACGAGCAGTACTTC. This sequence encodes CASSSDRGDEQYF.